Below, one T cell receptor beta chain is given with its context. Which antigen it targets is not known. For every CD8+ T cell subset, some 310,000 cells were flow-sorted straight into RLT lysis buffer, and each subset was sorted in triplicate. Naive CD8+ T cells were defined stringently as CD45RO-CCR7+CD27+CD95- to exclude memory contaminants. Using standard density gradient centrifugation, peripheral blood mononuclear cells were isolated from buffy coats. Naive CXCR3-negative and CXCR3-positive CD8+ T cells were flow-sorted using a FACSAria III. Total RNA was extracted from sorted cells using an RNeasy Mini Kit. This sample was sequenced with a NextSeq 550. The Human TCR Profiling Kit (MiLaboratory) was used to make UMI-labeled 5' RACE TRB cDNA libraries. The full amount of extracted RNA was used for cDNA synthesis, and the full amount of resulting cDNA was used for PCR amplification. The libraries were made side by side, with each library going through the same number of PCR cycles. The authors' analysis ran thus. With a requirement of at least two reads per UMI, MIGEC and MiXCR extracted about 57,000 +/- 9,900 unique UMI-labeled TRB cDNA molecules per library. On average, each library contained 40,000 +/- 10,000 functional in-frame TRB CDR3 nucleotide clonotypes without stop codons. Diversity metrics, including normalized Shannon-Wiener and Chao1, were computed in VDJtools after downsampling to 5000 UMI-labeled TRB molecules per sample. VDJtools computed clonotype-size-weighted physicochemical properties of the central five CDR3 residues: interaction energy, strength, volume and Kidera factor 4. TCRdb reprocessed the public reads and reports one entry per CDR3 protein sequence, without DNA. The V and J calls reflect TCRdb's pipeline rather than the authors' work. This sample's table carries around 60,000 distinct CDR3 sequences. Of the sample, around 0.8% is held by the ten largest clones.

The cysteine opens and the phenylalanine closes a CDR3 of 15 amino acids. No DNA sequence is on record. This sample was taken from a study of CXCR3-negative and CXCR3-positive naive CD8 T cells (dated by TCRdb to about 2019). Regarding the research as a whole: In total, roughly 140 million TRB reads were obtained, which works out to roughly 1.5 +/- 0.3 million reads per library. Diversity and physicochemical repertoire analyses covered around 10 donors pooled from two independent experiments. For the TRBV-TRBJ cluster analysis, the naive subsets came from roughly 5 donors, while the memory cells came from 3 donors. Results and caveats for the whole study, not just this receptor: Because surface CD5, which is linked to self-reactivity in mice, was comparable between the naive subsets, TCR interaction strength was also inferred from TRB CDR3 physicochemical properties. TRBV-TRBJ usage was similar between naive CXCR3-negative and CXCR3-positive cells from the same donor, while memory cells showed distinct patterns. CXCR3 expression partially decreased after cryopreservation, so most assays used freshly isolated PBMCs. Comparably high repertoire diversity was found in both naive subsets, whereas much lower repertoire diversity was found in memory CD8+ T cells. Compared with CXCR3-negative naive cells, CXCR3-positive naive cells had TRB CDR3s with higher hydrophobicity (lower Kidera factor 4), lower energy, and higher strength and volume indices.

The V and J genes are TRBV12-3 or TRBV12-4 and TRBJ2-1. This receptor was obtained from a human donor in good health. Some clones in this sample may be carry-over from other donors' samples. The specimen sequenced was naive CXCR3+ CD8+ T cells from blood. The cell subset or site label, as the study defines it: CD45RO-CCR7+CD27+CD95- naive CD8+ T cells expressing CXCR3 (TNR3+). CDR3 region: CASGSGYTLLDEQFF.